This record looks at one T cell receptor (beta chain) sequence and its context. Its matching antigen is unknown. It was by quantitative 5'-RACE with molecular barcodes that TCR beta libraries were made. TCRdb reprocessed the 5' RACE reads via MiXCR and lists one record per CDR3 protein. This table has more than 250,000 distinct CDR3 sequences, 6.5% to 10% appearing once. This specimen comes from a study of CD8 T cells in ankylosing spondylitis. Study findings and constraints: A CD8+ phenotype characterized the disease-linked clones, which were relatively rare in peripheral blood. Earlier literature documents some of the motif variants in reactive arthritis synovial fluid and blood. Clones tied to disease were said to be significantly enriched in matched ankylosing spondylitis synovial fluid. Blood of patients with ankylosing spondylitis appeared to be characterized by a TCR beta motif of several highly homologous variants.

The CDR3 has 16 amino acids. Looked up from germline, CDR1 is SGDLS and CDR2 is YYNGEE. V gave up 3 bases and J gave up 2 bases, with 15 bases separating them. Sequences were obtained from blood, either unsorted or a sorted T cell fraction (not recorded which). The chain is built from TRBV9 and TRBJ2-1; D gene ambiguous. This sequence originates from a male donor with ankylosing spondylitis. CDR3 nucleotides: TGTGCCAGCAGCGAGACTGAAAGCAGGCCCTACAATGAGCAGTTCTTC. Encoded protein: CASSETESRPYNEQFF.